A selection of T cell receptor beta chains follows, all from one sample in a study of shared clonotypes between healthy human individuals. TCRdb's copy holds only in-frame clones and misses some; the assay was immunoSEQ multiplex PCR. The sample lists around 550,000 clones; approximately 95% were seen once. The sample was naive CD8+ T cells sorted from blood. The source is a young woman in good health. Both conserved end residues are part of each CDR3. The D gene is left open where the match is weak. Size tells how often a clone was seen (once, few, many) or the class of an expanded clone, and some rows leave it out.

>TRBJ2-5|.|TRBV9|.
CASSYDSQETQYF
TGTGCCAGCAGCTATGACAGCCAAGAGACCCAGTACTTC
>TRBJ2-7|TRBD2|TRBV27|once
CASSSQRLAGPVYEQYF
TGTGCCAGCAGTTCTCAAAGACTAGCGGGTCCAGTCTACGAGCAGTACTTC
>TRBJ2-2|.|TRBV10-3|.
CATAEEGGTGELFF
TGTGCCACCGCGGAGGAGGGAGGCACCGGGGAGCTGTTTTTT
>TRBJ1-1|TRBD1|TRBV29-1|.
CSVQGARTEAFF
TGCAGCGTACAGGGGGCGCGGACTGAAGCTTTCTTT
>TRBJ2-7|.|TRBV29-1|.
CSVEGTAKSSYEQYF
TGCAGCGTTGAAGGAACAGCCAAGAGCTCCTACGAGCAGTACTTC
>TRBJ2-7|.|TRBV2|.
CASSEAGESYEQYF
TGTGCCAGCAGTGAAGCGGGCGAGTCCTACGAGCAGTACTTC
>TRBJ2-6|.|TRBV2|.
CASRPTKGLAGANVLTF
TGTGCCAGCAGGCCGACCAAGGGCCTGGCTGGGGCCAACGTCCTGACTTTC
>TRBJ2-1|.|TRBV19|.
CASAGTGNEQFF
TGTGCCAGCGCGGGAACAGGCAATGAGCAGTTCTTC
>TRBJ2-7|.|TRBV28|.
CASSLPISVGEHEQYF
TGTGCCAGCAGTTTACCAATATCAGTAGGGGAGCACGAGCAGTACTTC
>TRBJ1-6|TRBD1|TRBV27|once
CASSSSWDSSYNSPLHF
TGTGCCAGCAGTTCCTCATGGGACAGCTCCTATAATTCACCCCTCCACTTT
>TRBJ2-5|TRBD2|TRBV13|.
CASSTQTLLAKETQYF
TGTGCCAGCAGCACACAAACCCTACTAGCGAAAGAGACCCAGTACTTC
>TRBJ1-5|.|TRBV28|.
CASSFNGEQPQHF
TGTGCCAGCAGTTTCAACGGGGAGCAGCCCCAGCATTTT
>TRBJ2-7|.|TRBV27|.
CASSQIDRSSYEQYF
TGTGCCAGCAGCCAAATCGACAGGAGCTCCTACGAGCAGTACTTC
>TRBJ1-3|.|TRBV5-1|.
CASSLAGTGNTIYF
TGCGCCAGCAGCTTGGCAGGGACTGGAAACACCATATATTTT
>TRBJ1-2|.|TRBV27|.
CAILLTRNTNYGYTF
TGTGCCATCCTATTAACCAGGAACACTAACTATGGCTACACCTTC
>TRBJ2-3|.|TRBV5-1|.
CASSLESGTDTQYF
TGCGCCAGCAGCTTGGAAAGCGGGACAGATACGCAGTATTTT
>TRBJ1-2|TRBD1|TRBV7-8|once
CASRRTGNEDGYTF
TGTGCCAGCAGACGGACAGGGAATGAGGATGGCTACACCTTC
>TRBJ2-1|TRBD2|TRBV6-6|.
CASSYQEERERNEQFF
TGTGCCAGCAGTTACCAGGAGGAGCGGGAGAGGAATGAGCAGTTCTTC
>TRBJ2-5|.|TRBV7-9|.
CASSTGGRQETQYF
TGTGCCAGCAGCACCGGGGGTAGGCAAGAGACCCAGTACTTC
>TRBJ2-2|.|TRBV7-9|.
CASSQAGMGQGFAGELFF
TGTGCCAGCAGCCAAGCGGGTATGGGGCAGGGCTTCGCCGGGGAGCTGTTTTTT
>TRBJ2-7|.|TRBV11-2|.
CASSLDTGYEQYF
TGTGCCAGCAGCTTAGATACAGGCTACGAGCAGTACTTC
>TRBJ2-7|.|TRBV11-1|.
CASSLVGSSYEQYF
TGTGCCAGCAGCTTAGTCGGGAGCAGCTACGAGCAGTACTTC
>TRBJ2-3|TRBD2|TRBV7-9|.
CASSVLAGLLTDTQYF
TGTGCCAGCAGCGTACTAGCGGGACTACTCACAGATACGCAGTATTTT
>TRBJ2-2|.|TRBV7-9|once
CASSLGGDTGELFF
TGTGCCAGCAGCTTGGGGGGAGACACCGGGGAGCTGTTTTTT
>TRBJ2-1|.|TRBV28|once
CASSAPSLNEQFF
TGTGCCAGCAGTGCCCCATCACTAAATGAGCAGTTCTTC
>TRBJ2-7|.|TRBV9|.
CASSVGVGSSYEQYF
TGTGCCAGCAGCGTAGGTGTCGGGTCTTCTTACGAGCAGTACTTC
>TRBJ2-7|TRBD1|TRBV7-9|.
CASSFGDRGFRDEQYF
TGTGCCAGCAGCTTTGGGGACAGGGGCTTTCGGGACGAGCAGTACTTC